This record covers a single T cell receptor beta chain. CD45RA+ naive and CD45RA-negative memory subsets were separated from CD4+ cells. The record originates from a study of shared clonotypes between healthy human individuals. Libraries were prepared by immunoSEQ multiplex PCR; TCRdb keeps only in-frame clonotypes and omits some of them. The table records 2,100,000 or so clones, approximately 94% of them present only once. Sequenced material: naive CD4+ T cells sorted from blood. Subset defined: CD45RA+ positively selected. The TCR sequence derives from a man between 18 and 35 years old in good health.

The CDR3 bases are TGTGCCAGTAGTACCGCCTCTGGAAACACCATATATTTT. Residues: CASSTASGNTIYF. The genes are TRBV19 and TRBJ1-3; D call uncertain. This CDR3 is 13 amino acids long. The germline gives CDR1 LNHDA, CDR2 SQIVND (reference sequence). V lost 4 bases and J 0 bases, leaving 4 bases between the germline ends.